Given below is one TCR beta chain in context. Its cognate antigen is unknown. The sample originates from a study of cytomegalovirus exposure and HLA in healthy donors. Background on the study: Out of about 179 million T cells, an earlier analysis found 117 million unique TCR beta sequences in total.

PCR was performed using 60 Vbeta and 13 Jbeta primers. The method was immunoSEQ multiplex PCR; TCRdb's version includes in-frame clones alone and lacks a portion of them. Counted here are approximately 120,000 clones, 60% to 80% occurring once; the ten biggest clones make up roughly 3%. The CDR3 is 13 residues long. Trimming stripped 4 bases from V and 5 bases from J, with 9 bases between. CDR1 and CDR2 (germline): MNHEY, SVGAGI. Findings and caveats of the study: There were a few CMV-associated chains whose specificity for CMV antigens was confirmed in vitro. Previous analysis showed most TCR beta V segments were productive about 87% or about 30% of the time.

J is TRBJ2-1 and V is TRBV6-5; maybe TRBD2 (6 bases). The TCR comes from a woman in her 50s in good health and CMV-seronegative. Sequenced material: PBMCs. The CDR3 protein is CASSWGLHNEQFF. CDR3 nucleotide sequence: TGTGCCAGCAGTTGGGGACTTCACAATGAGCAGTTCTTC.